A selection of T cell receptor beta chains follows, all from one sample in a study of PD-1 blockade in classical Hodgkin lymphoma. Repertoires were generated with immunoSEQ multiplex PCR, while TCRdb's copy carries only in-frame clones and drops some. The data show about 4,200 clones, 81% seen once. The sequenced sample consisted of CD8+ T cells from blood. Receptor source: a human donor with classical Hodgkin lymphoma. The CDR3 runs from the conserved cysteine through the conserved F or W. D genes are given only for firm matches. The size entry is marked missing in some rows and otherwise reads once, few, many or a size class.

v_gene,d_gene,abundance,j_gene,CDR3aa,CDR3nt
TRBV6-6,-,-,TRBJ2-3,CASSYLRVGTDTQYF,TGTGCCAGCAGTTACTTGCGGGTGGGCACAGATACGCAGTATTTT
TRBV19,TRBD1,-,TRBJ1-5,CASRRKTGRNQPQHF,TGTGCCAGTAGACGAAAGACAGGGCGTAATCAGCCCCAGCATTTT
TRBV19,-,-,TRBJ2-3,CATPLFSGITDTQYF,TGTGCCACCCCCCTCTTTAGCGGAATCACAGATACGCAGTATTTT
TRBV5-6,-,once,TRBJ1-1,CASSLGSRQVRSAFF,TGTGCTAGCAGCTTGGGAAGCCGACAGGTCCGATCAGCTTTCTTT
TRBV28,-,-,TRBJ2-1,CASSPYFAIEQFF,TGTGCCAGCAGTCCCTATTTTGCGATTGAGCAGTTCTTC
TRBV9,TRBD1,-,TRBJ2-5,CASSVEDRGSETQYF,TGTGCCAGCAGCGTAGAGGACAGGGGATCGGAGACCCAGTACTTC
TRBV4-3,TRBD1,-,TRBJ1-3,CASSQGQGYGNTIYF,TGCGCCAGCAGCCAAGGACAGGGATATGGAAACACCATATATTTT
TRBV2,-,-,TRBJ2-5,CASSDRPTQETQYF,TGTGCCAGCAGTGATAGACCAACACAAGAGACCCAGTACTTC
TRBV27,TRBD1,-,TRBJ2-3,CASSFQGASTDTQYF,TGTGCCAGCAGTTTCCAGGGGGCTAGCACAGATACGCAGTATTTT
TRBV6-6,TRBD2,once,TRBJ2-5,CASSYSSGRGETQYF,TGTGCCAGCAGTTACTCTAGCGGGAGGGGGGAGACCCAGTACTTC
TRBV2,TRBD1,-,TRBJ2-3,CASSEGQGAVDTQYF,TGTGCCAGCAGTGAGGGACAGGGGGCGGTAGATACGCAGTATTTT
TRBV6-5,-,-,TRBJ2-1,CASRPGNQYNEQFF,TGTGCCAGCAGACCCGGGAACCAGTACAATGAGCAGTTCTTC
TRBV6-6,-,few,TRBJ1-5,CASSYPGERQPQHF,TGTGCCAGCAGTTACCCAGGGGAGCGGCAGCCCCAGCATTTT
TRBV28,-,few,TRBJ2-7,CASSSWDTPKQYF,TGTGCCAGCAGTTCTTGGGACACTCCCAAGCAGTACTTC